The entry below describes one TCR beta chain. This CDR3 is 21 amino acids long. Germline V gives CDR1 KGHSH, CDR2 LQKENI. Trimming took 1 base from V and 0 from J; bases not matched to a gene: 12. Using immunoSEQ multiplex PCR, the repertoire was profiled, and TCRdb retains in-frame clones only, with some absent. Of about 210,000 clones listed, around nine tenths are singletons. This specimen comes from a study of blood T cell repertoires in COVID-19. Across the whole study: PBMCs, B-cell-depleted T cells, or T cells provided the cDNA or gDNA that made up the material.

Input material: peripheral blood. This clonotype was obtained from a man aged 55 to 69 with acute or convalescent COVID-19. The genes are TRBV18 and TRBJ2-3, with 14 bases that match TRBD2. The CDR3 sequence is CASSPLGWGTSGGASTDTQYF. CDR3 coding DNA: TGTGCCAGCTCACCACTGGGCTGGGGGACTAGCGGGGGAGCTAGCACAGATACGCAGTATTTT.